The source of this TCR beta chain is a study of T cell clonotyping in hematopoietic cell transplantation. This CDR3 has 14 amino acids. The V end was cut by 7 bases, the J end by 5 bases, with 17 bases between. Germline assignment: CDR1 MDHEN and CDR2 SYDVKM. The data were produced by immunoSEQ multiplex PCR, yet TCRdb's version contains in-frame clones alone and is incomplete. The sample has about 5,000 clones; less than 95% are singletons. Recipients were bled about 28 days pretransplant and at posttransplant days 30, 100, 180. This TCR was sampled from a male patient aged 60 to 75 who had an allogeneic stem cell transplant from a related donor, so the T cells may come from the graft donor. Some clones in this sample may be carry-over from other donors' samples. This chain uses TRBV28 with TRBJ1-2; TRBD1 might be the D (6 bases). The source was PBMCs, collected 180 days after allogeneic stem cell transplant. This CDR3 reads CASNYQGGWYGYTF. CDR3 DNA sequence: TGTGCCAGCAATTACCAAGGGGGTTGGTATGGCTACACCTTC.